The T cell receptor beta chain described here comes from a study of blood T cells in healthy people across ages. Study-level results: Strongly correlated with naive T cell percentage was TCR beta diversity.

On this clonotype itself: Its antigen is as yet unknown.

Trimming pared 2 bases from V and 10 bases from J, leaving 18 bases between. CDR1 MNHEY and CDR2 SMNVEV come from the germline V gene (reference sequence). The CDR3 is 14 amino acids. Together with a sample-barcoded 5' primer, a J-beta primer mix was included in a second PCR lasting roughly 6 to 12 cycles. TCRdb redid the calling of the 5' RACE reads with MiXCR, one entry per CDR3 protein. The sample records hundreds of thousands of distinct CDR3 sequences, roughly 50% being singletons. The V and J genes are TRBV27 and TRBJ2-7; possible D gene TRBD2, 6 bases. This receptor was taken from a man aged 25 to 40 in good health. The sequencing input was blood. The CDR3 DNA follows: TGTGCCAGCAGTTTAGGGGTACGGACTACGATTCAGTACTTC. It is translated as CASSLGVRTTIQYF.